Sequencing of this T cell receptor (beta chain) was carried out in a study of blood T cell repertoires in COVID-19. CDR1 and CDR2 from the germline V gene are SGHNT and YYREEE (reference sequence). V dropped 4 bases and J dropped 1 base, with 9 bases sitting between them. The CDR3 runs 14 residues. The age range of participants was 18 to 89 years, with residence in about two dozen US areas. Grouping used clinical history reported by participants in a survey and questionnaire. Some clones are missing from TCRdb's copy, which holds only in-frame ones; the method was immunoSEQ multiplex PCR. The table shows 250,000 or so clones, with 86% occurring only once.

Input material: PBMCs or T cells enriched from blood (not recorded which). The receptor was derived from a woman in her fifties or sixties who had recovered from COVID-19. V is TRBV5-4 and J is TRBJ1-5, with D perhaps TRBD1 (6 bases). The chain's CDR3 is CASSPDSSNQPQHF. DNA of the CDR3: TGTGCCAGCAGCCCGGACAGCAGCAATCAGCCCCAGCATTTT. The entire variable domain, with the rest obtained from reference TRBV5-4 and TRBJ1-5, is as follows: ETGVTQSPTHLIKTRGQQVTLRCSSQSGHNTVSWYQQALGQGPQFIFQYYREEENGRGNFPPRFSGLQFPNYSSELNVNALELDDSALYLCASSPDSSNQPQHFGDGTRLSIL.